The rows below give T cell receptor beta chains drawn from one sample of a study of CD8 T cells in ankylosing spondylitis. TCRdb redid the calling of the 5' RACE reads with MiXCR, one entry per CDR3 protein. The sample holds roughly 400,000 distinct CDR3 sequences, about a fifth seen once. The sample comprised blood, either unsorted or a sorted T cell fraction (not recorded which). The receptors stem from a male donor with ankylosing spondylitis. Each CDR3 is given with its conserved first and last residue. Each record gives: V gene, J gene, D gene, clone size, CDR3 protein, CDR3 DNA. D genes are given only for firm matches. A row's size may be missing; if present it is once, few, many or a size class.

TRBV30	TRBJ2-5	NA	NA	CAWTGSKTQYF	TGTGCCTGGACAGGGAGTAAGACCCAGTACTTC
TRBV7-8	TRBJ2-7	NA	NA	CASSRETVHEQYF	TGTGCCAGCAGCCGAGAGACCGTTCACGAGCAGTACTTC
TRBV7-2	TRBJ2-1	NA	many	CASSLAGQVDEQFF	TGTGCCAGCAGCTTAGCAGGCCAGGTAGATGAGCAGTTCTTC
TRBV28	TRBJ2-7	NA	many	CASSLGGYAQYF	TGTGCCAGCAGTCTAGGGGGATACGCGCAGTACTTC
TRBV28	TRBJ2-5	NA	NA	CASSTTQETQYF	TGTGCCAGCTCCACAACTCAAGAGACCCAGTACTTC
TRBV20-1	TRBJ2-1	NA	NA	CSARRNGGNEQFF	TGCAGTGCTAGAAGGAACGGAGGGAATGAGCAGTTCTTC
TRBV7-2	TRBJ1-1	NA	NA	CASSLEVMNTEAFF	TGTGCCAGCAGCTTAGAGGTCATGAACACTGAAGCTTTCTTT
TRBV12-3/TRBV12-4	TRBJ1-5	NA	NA	CASSLMQNQPQHF	TGTGCCAGCAGTTTAATGCAGAATCAGCCCCAGCATTTT
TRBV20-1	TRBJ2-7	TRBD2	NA	CSADGGGTYEQYF	TGCAGTGCAGACGGGGGAGGGACCTACGAGCAGTACTTC
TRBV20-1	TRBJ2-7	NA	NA	CSARGPGAGNAEQYF	TGCAGTGCTAGAGGGCCCGGCGCAGGGAACGCCGAGCAGTACTTC
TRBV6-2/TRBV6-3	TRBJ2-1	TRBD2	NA	CASSRSTSGRANEQFF	TGTGCCAGCAGTCGAAGTACTAGCGGGAGGGCGAATGAGCAGTTCTTC
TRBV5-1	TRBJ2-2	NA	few	CANTGELFF	TGCGCCAACACCGGGGAGCTGTTTTTT
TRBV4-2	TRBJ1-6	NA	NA	CASSQDLAVNSPLHF	TGTGCCAGCAGCCAAGACTTGGCCGTTAATTCACCCCTCCACTTT
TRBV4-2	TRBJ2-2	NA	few	CASSQVLAPRELFF	TGTGCCAGCAGCCAAGTTCTAGCCCCCAGGGAGCTGTTTTTT
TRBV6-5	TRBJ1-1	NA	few	CASSYAGLTEAFF	TGTGCCAGCAGTTACGCGGGGTTAACTGAAGCTTTCTTT
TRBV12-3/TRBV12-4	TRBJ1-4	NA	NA	CASSLVKGRNLFF	TGTGCCAGCAGTCTAGTTAAGGGCAGGAATCTGTTTTTT
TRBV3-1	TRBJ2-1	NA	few	CASSYSIGEQFF	TGTGCCAGCAGCTACTCTATCGGTGAGCAGTTCTTC
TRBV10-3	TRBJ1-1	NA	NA	CAISELGETEAFF	TGTGCCATCAGTGAGTTGGGTGAGACCGAAGCTTTCTTT
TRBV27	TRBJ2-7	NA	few	CASSLSGATKYF	TGTGCCAGCAGTTTATCTGGTGCGACGAAGTACTTC
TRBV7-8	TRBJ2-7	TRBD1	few	CASSFPGQGARDEQYF	TGTGCCAGCAGCTTCCCTGGACAGGGGGCTAGGGACGAGCAGTACTTC
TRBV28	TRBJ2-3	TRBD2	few	CASSTRGLAGDFDRTDTQYF	TGTGCCAGCAGTACCCGAGGACTAGCGGGAGATTTCGACCGCACAGATACGCAGTATTTT
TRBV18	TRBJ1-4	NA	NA	CASSPPDRRLFF	TGTGCCAGCTCACCACCGGACCGGCGGTTGTTTTTT
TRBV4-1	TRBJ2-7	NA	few	CASSPGLIGGGEQYF	TGCGCCAGCAGCCCGGGACTCATTGGAGGGGGCGAGCAGTACTTC
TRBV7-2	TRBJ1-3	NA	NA	CASSLVESSSGNTIYF	TGTGCCAGCAGCTTAGTAGAGTCCAGCTCTGGAAACACCATATATTTT
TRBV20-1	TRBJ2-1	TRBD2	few	CSAREAGLYNEQFF	TGCAGTGCTAGAGAAGCGGGACTCTACAATGAGCAGTTCTTC
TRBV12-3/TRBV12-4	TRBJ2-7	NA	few	CASSLGGTAYPPYEQYF	TGTGCCAGCAGTTTAGGGGGGACTGCTTACCCACCCTACGAGCAGTACTTC
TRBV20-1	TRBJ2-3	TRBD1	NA	CSAKTGADTQYF	TGCAGTGCTAAGACAGGGGCAGATACGCAGTATTTT
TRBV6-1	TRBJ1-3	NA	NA	CASSEALGAGNTIYF	TGTGCCAGCAGCGAAGCCCTCGGGGCTGGAAACACCATATATTTT
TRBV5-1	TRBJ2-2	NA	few	CASSLAETTGGELFF	TGCGCCAGCAGCTTGGCCGAGACCACGGGCGGGGAGCTGTTTTTT
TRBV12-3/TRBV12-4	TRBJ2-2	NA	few	CASSWTRPANTGELFF	TGTGCCAGCAGTTGGACAAGACCTGCGAACACCGGGGAGCTGTTTTTT
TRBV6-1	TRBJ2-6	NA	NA	CASRLLTATGANVLTF	TGTGCCAGCAGACTGCTAACAGCTACTGGGGCCAACGTCCTGACTTTC
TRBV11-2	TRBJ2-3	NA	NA	CASSKTAPTQYF	TGTGCCAGCAGCAAAACGGCCCCTACGCAGTATTTT
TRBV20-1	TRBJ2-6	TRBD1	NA	CSAIPGQGAYGANVLTF	TGCAGTGCTATCCCGGGACAGGGGGCCTATGGGGCCAACGTCCTGACTTTC
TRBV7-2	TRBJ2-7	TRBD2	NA	CASSLQTSGRIYEQYF	TGTGCCAGCAGCTTGCAGACTAGCGGGAGGATCTACGAGCAGTACTTC
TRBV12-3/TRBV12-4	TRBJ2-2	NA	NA	CASSLGNYPGELFF	TGTGCCAGCAGTTTAGGGAACTACCCCGGGGAGCTGTTTTTT
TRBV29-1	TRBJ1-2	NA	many	CSVAANYGYTF	TGCAGCGTCGCCGCTAACTATGGCTACACCTTC
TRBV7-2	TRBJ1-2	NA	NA	CASSLVRVGYGYTF	TGTGCCAGCAGCTTAGTTAGGGTGGGATATGGCTACACCTTC
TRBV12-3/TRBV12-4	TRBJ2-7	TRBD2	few	CASSSHRTSYSYEQYF	TGTGCCAGCAGTTCACACAGGACTAGCTACTCCTACGAGCAGTACTTC
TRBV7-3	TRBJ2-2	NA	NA	CASSFDGSRNTGELFF	TGTGCCAGCAGCTTTGACGGATCCCGAAACACCGGGGAGCTGTTTTTT
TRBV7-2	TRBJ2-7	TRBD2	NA	CASSGALANLYEQYF	TGTGCCAGCAGCGGGGCACTAGCGAACCTCTACGAGCAGTACTTC
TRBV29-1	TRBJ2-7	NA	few	CSVEVSGGSYEQYF	TGCAGCGTTGAAGTAAGCGGTGGCTCCTACGAGCAGTACTTC